One sample yielded the 15 T cell receptor beta chains listed below, sequenced in a study of T-cell reconstitution after alpha-beta-depleted transplantation in children. Unique molecular identifiers were built into the TCRbeta library. TCRdb reprocessed the PCR reads via MiXCR and lists one record per CDR3 protein. The table shows roughly 160,000 distinct CDR3 sequences, with approximately 12% occurring only once. The sequencing here drew on PBMCs, taken before TCRalphabeta/CD19-depleted stem cell transplant. The receptors come from a boy aged 2 to 9 with acute myeloid leukemia, due to receive a stem cell transplant.

This clonotype appeared many times. The chain carries TRBV2 and TRBJ2-1; tentatively, D is TRBD1 or TRBD2 (6 bases each). The V gene lost 7 bases and the J gene lost 4 bases, with 17 bases spanning the gap. The CDR3 is 15 residues long. CDR1 SNHLY and CDR2 FYNNEI come from the germline V gene. The DNA for the CDR3 is TGTGCCAGCAAATTAGACGGAGGGGGATACAATGAGCAGTTCTTC. As protein: CASKLDGGGYNEQFF.

This clonotype showed up many times. The gene calls are TRBV7-2 and TRBJ2-5, with a tentative D call TRBD2 (5 bases). The CDR3 consists of 14 residues. Germline V gene sequence: CDR1 SGHTA, CDR2 FQGNSA. The V end lost 5 bases, the J end lost 2 bases, and 12 bases lay between the germline ends. The CDR3 region has the DNA TGTGCCAGCAGCCACCCGGACTCACAAGAGACCCAGTACTTC. This encodes CASSHPDSQETQYF. Full variable domain (missing parts from reference TRBV7-2 and TRBJ2-5): GAGVSQSPSNKVTEKGKDVELRCDPISGHTALYWYRQSLGQGLEFLIYFQGNSAPDKSGLPSDRFSAERTGGSVSTLTIQRTQQEDSAVYLCASSHPDSQETQYFGPGTRLLVL.

In this sample, this clonotype turned up many times. The genes are TRBV3-1 and TRBJ1-6; possibly TRBD1 for D (6 bases). V gave up 3 bases and J gave up 6 bases, with 12 bases separating them. There are 15 residues in the CDR3. In germline, CDR1 is LGHDT, CDR2 YNNKEL (reference sequence). CDR3 sequence: CASSQQWTVNSPLHF. In nucleotides, the CDR3 is TGTGCCAGCAGCCAGCAATGGACAGTTAATTCACCCCTCCACTTT.

This clonotype was recorded many times. J is TRBJ1-2 and V is TRBV19, with D possibly TRBD1 on 5 matching bases. The CDR3 has 13 residues. Per germline, CDR1 LNHDA and CDR2 SQIVND (reference sequence). V dropped 4 bases and J dropped 8 bases, with 14 bases sitting between them. The CDR3 here is CASSTAGGEGYTF. In nucleotides, the CDR3 is TGTGCCAGTAGTACGGCCGGAGGGGAAGGCTACACCTTC.

This clonotype was counted ten times or more. CDR3 bases: TGTGCCAGCTCATCGGGGGAGGACACTGAAGCTTTCTTT. It encodes CASSSGEDTEAFF. The chain carries TRBV18 and TRBJ1-1; a possible D gene is TRBD1 (5 bases). V gave up 5 bases and J gave up 3 bases, with 10 bases separating them. CDR1 and CDR2 from the germline V gene are KGHSH and LQKENI. The CDR3 runs 13 residues.

There are a few counts of this clonotype. The V call is TRBV9, the J call TRBJ1-1; no firm D call. The CDR3 loop spans 12 amino acids. Trimming removed 7 bases from V and 1 base from J, with 8 bases in between. CDR1 is SGDLS, CDR2 YYNGEE, per germline. The CDR3 DNA reads as TGTGCCAGCGGGCGGGAGAACACTGAAGCTTTCTTT. It translates to CASGRENTEAFF.

This clonotype was recorded at least ten times. This rearrangement joins TRBV7-9 to TRBJ2-3; D perhaps matches TRBD2 (5 bases). V was pared by 2 bases and J by 2 bases, with 11 bases between. The CDR3 length is 15 residues. Germline V gene data show CDR1 as SEHNR and CDR2 as FQNEAQ (reference sequence). The CDR3, as DNA: TGTGCCAGCAGCTTACAGCGGCTTCTCACAGATACGCAGTATTTT. It yields the protein CASSLQRLLTDTQYF.

This clonotype has ten or more counts. The rearrangement links TRBV5-1 to TRBJ1-2; tentatively, D is TRBD1 (6 bases). V lost 4 bases and J lost 4, with 17 bases in between. CDR1 SGHRS and CDR2 YFSETQ come from the germline V gene. The CDR3 is 15 amino acids. CDR3 in DNA: TGCGCCAGCAGCCCGGCGGGGGCAGGGGTCTATGGCTACACCTTC. This codes for CASSPAGAGVYGYTF.

This clonotype was found many times. The chain carries TRBV4-1 and TRBJ2-3; 7 positions match TRBD2. The germline CDR1 and CDR2 sequences are MGHRA and YSYEKL. The length of the CDR3 is 19 residues. The V and J ends lost 0 bases and 0 bases, in that order; junction bases with no gene match: 12. CDR3 sequence: CASSQDSLGLADSTDTQYF. CDR3 coding DNA: TGCGCCAGCAGCCAAGATTCGTTGGGGCTAGCGGATAGCACAGATACGCAGTATTTT.

Ten or more counts support this clonotype. The chain links TRBV7-9 to TRBJ2-7, with TRBD1 matching over 7 bases. The trim removed 5 bases at V and 2 bases at J, leaving 9 bases unmatched. The germline CDR1 and CDR2 sequences are SEHNR and FQNEAQ (reference sequence). This CDR3 has 15 residues. CDR3 coding DNA: TGTGCCAGCAGCCGAAGGGACAGAGACCCCTACGAGCAGTACTTC. The encoded protein is CASSRRDRDPYEQYF. The variable domain in full, with the rest retrieved from reference TRBV7-9 and TRBJ2-7, is DTGVSQNPRHKITKRGQNVTFRCDPISEHNRLYWYRQTLGQGPEFLTYFQNEAQLEKSRLLSDRFSAERPKGSFSTLEIQRTEQGDSAMYLCASSRRDRDPYEQYFGPGTRLTVT.

Many counts were recorded for this clonotype. The V and J genes are TRBV5-5 and TRBJ2-7, with unresolved D. V was trimmed by 0 bases and J by 4 bases, leaving 8 bases between them. CDR1 is SGHKS and CDR2 is YYEKEE in the germline V gene (reference sequence). The CDR3 has 13 amino acids. CDR3 residues: CASSLVLLYEQYV. The CDR3 DNA reads TGTGCCAGCAGCTTGGTCCTCCTTTACGAGCAGTACGTC.

This clonotype showed up many times. The chain joins TRBV3-1 to TRBJ1-1, with 9 bases matching TRBD1. The germline V gene encodes CDR1 LGHDT and CDR2 YNNKEL (reference sequence). The CDR3 covers 12 residues. J lost 11 bases, V lost 3 bases, and 4 bases had no gene match. CDR3 nucleotide sequence: TGTGCCAGCAGCCAGTCGGACAGGGGCGCTTTCTTT. Its protein product is CASSQSDRGAFF.

This clonotype appeared many times. J is TRBJ2-1 and V is TRBV2; D possibly matches TRBD1 or TRBD2 (5 bases each). Germline loops: CDR1 SNHLY, CDR2 FYNNEI. The CDR3 sequence is 15 residues long. The V end was cut by 0 bases, the J end by 8 bases, with 14 bases between. CDR3 loop: CASSEARRVEDEQFF. The DNA of the CDR3 is TGTGCCAGCAGTGAAGCTCGCAGGGTGGAGGATGAGCAGTTCTTC.

This clonotype was detected ten times or more. The chain uses TRBV20-1 and TRBJ2-3; 7 nucleotides match TRBD1. J was trimmed by 5 bases and V by 1 base; bases with no gene match: 3. The germline CDR1 and CDR2 sequences are DFQATT and SNEGSKA (reference sequence). The CDR3 runs 13 residues. CDR3 protein: CSARGHRGDTQYF. The CDR3 DNA reads as TGCAGTGCTAGAGGCCACAGGGGAGATACGCAGTATTTT.

The CDR3 here is CAWSGSGTGAFGEQFF. CDR3 bases: TGTGCCTGGAGTGGGTCCGGGACAGGGGCTTTCGGTGAGCAGTTCTTC. The gene calls are TRBV30 and TRBJ2-1; TRBD1 matches at 10 bases. V gave up 1 base and J gave up 9 bases; unmatched junction bases: 12. The CDR3 length is 16 residues. Germline V gene lookup returns CDR1 GTSNPN and CDR2 SVGIG (reference sequence).